This T cell receptor beta chain is from a study of blood T cell repertoires in COVID-19. Study-level background: In Cohort 3, a recovered donor had either two negative PCRs, clearance, or symptom resolution.

Profiling relied on immunoSEQ multiplex PCR, and the TCRdb table lists in-frame clones only, not all of them. The table shows about 230,000 clones, with 70% to 90% occurring only once. Germline-derived CDR1 and CDR2 are LGHNA and YSLEER. J gave up 8 bases and V 0 bases, and 16 bases lay outside the gene matches. The CDR3 spans 18 residues. Sequencing was carried out using PBMCs or T cells enriched from blood (not recorded which). The chain joins TRBV4-3 to TRBJ1-2; 9 positions agree with TRBD1. This receptor was obtained from a woman aged 50 to 60 in a cohort exposed to, infected with or recovered from COVID-19 (not recorded which). The CDR3 loop reads CASSQDLGQGLAGRGYTF. The DNA of the CDR3 is TGCGCCAGCAGCCAAGATTTAGGACAGGGGCTGGCTGGAAGAGGCTACACCTTC.